This T cell receptor (beta chain) was recovered during a study of blood T cell repertoires in COVID-19. Study at large: Samples taken during acute and convalescent COVID-19 were collected in the United States, Italy and Spain. In each case, the material was cDNA or gDNA derived from T cells, B-cell-depleted T cells, or PBMCs.

As originally analysed: Amplification of reference gene primers provided the estimated nucleated cell counts. The method was immunoSEQ multiplex PCR; TCRdb's version includes in-frame clones alone and lacks a portion of them. V and J calls and clone size are copied from that table; D and trimming were computed from the DNA. The data show about 240,000 clones, approximately 83% seen once. This CDR3 is 13 amino acids long. The V end was cut by 1 base, the J end by 7 bases, with 10 bases between. In germline, CDR1 is SGHTA, CDR2 FQGNSA. The sequencing sample was made of peripheral blood. V usage is TRBV7-2 and J usage is TRBJ1-2; D not resolved. The source is a human donor in a cohort sampled during active COVID-19. The CDR3 reads CASSLVLDSGYTF. CDR3 DNA sequence: TGTGCCAGCAGCTTAGTCCTAGATAGTGGCTACACCTTC.